This T cell receptor (beta chain) was identified in a study of circulating and synovial CD4+ cells in juvenile arthritis (dated by TCRdb to between 2014 and 2016). Study-level background: TCRbeta CDR3 repertoires of circulating HLA-DR+ CD4 T cells, bulk blood CD4 T cells and synovial CD4 T cells were compared within each patient. The goal of repertoire sequencing was to confirm that a circulating synovial-like CD4 T cell subset was enriched in synovial clonotypes. Results and caveats for the whole study, not just this receptor: Circulating pathogenic-like lymphocytes clustered with synovial T cells and shared a substantially higher fraction of CDR3 sequences with synovium than bulk blood. No difference between circulating pathogenic-like lymphocytes and bulk blood T cells was detected by traditional Vbeta family usage analysis. Lower diversity was observed in synovial and circulating pathogenic-like lymphocyte repertoires than in bulk blood CD4 repertoires, and some CPL samples were found to be as oligoclonal as synovium. Overlap with synovium increased with sequencing depth, so measured shared-clonotype fractions likely underestimated the full repertoire overlap. Because T cell genome counts in CPL samples and bulk blood CD4 samples differed by at least an order of magnitude, sample-size effects were addressed.

About this clone itself: Which antigen it targets is not known. The record has no base qualities; no much larger clone is one base away.

Libraries were constructed by the immunoSEQ multiplex PCR assay. An external provider performed TCRbeta CDR3 sequencing as a commercial service. In the original analysis: Productive nucleotide sequences and amino acid sequences obtained through in silico translation were used in the analyses. Diversity was measured as Renyi entropy over a range of alpha values, and the median of 200 repeated subsamples was taken to equalise sample size. Pairwise repertoire distance was calculated as one minus the Chao-modified Jaccard index to correct for under-sampling and was used for clustering. Frequency-weighted overlap with synovial clonotypes was calculated over 200 sample sizes with 200 draws without replacement at each size, and the overlap was reported at the size of the smaller sample. In its TCRdb copy, this immuneACCESS table keeps in-frame sequences only and misses some clones. Where compared with another copy, unresolved V genes explain less than half of these, and the others have no known cause. The DNA was the basis for D and trimming; V, J and clone size are from that table. This sample holds 39,000 or so clones; over 85% were observed only once. Together, the top ten hold around 0.66% of the sample.

From the cysteine through the phenylalanine, the CDR3 covers 16 amino acids. Only the CDR3 part of the read is kept: 48 bases, read in frame from the first base. Looking up the germline V gene yields CDR1 LGHNA and CDR2 YNFKEQ. At the junction V is shortened by 0 bases and J by 8 bases; bases outside the gene matches: 3. The sequenced samples came from patients who had active juvenile idiopathic arthritis. Cells were sorted right after thawing, and dead cells were excluded with Live/Dead Fixable Near-IR Stain. This receptor chain uses TRBV4-2 and TRBJ2-3, and 15 junctional nucleotides match TRBD2. This receptor was taken from a human donor with juvenile idiopathic arthritis. Sample: CD4+ T cells from blood. The CDR3 reads CASSQDGLAGGSTQYF. The DNA sequence is given as TGTGCCAGCAGCCAAGACGGACTAGCGGGGGGGAGTACGCAGTATTTT.